The clone carrying this TCR beta chain has only a few counts. The target antigen is unknown. Multiplex PCR (32 V and 13 J primers) was used to amplify the TCR beta CDR3. MiXCR was run by TCRdb on the multiplex PCR reads, yielding one entry per CDR3 protein. The sample lists tens of thousands of distinct CDR3 sequences, 25% to 30% occurring once. This entry belongs to a study of immune heterogeneity within non-small cell lung tumors. For the study at large: Classification of the tumors gave a handful of squamous cell carcinomas, around ten non-squamous carcinomas and 1 not otherwise specified.

Per the germline V gene, CDR1 is SNHLY and CDR2 is FYNNEI. Trimming took off 4 bases at V and 3 bases at J, with 9 bases between the two ends. CDR3 length equals 13 residues. Study-wide results and caveats: Within a patient, dominant CDR3 beta clonotypes were shared across sites, though different locations had unique frequent clones. Local T-cell clonality and local tumor mutational burden correlated moderately but significantly (R around 0.3).

Bulk tumor genomic DNA served as template, at around 600 ng per sample. Each primary tumor yielded several biopsies, collected far apart from one another at surgery. With untreated, newly diagnosed non-small cell lung cancer, the patients went on to undergo curative surgery. The sequence derives from a man in his forties with non-small cell lung cancer. The sample taken for sequencing was lung tumor tissue. The V call is TRBV2, the J call TRBJ2-5, with a possible D match to TRBD2 (5 bases). This CDR3 reads CASSAGLEETQYF. The CDR3 region has the DNA TGTGCCAGCAGTGCGGGATTAGAAGAGACCCAGTACTTC.